The source of this T cell receptor (beta chain) is a study of shared clonotypes between healthy human individuals. The study's findings and limits: It was only blood that was sampled, and tissue repertoires likely differ.

The CDR3 runs to 13 residues. V dropped 8 bases and J dropped 0 bases, with 10 bases sitting between them. From germline, CDR1 is ENHRY and CDR2 SYGVKD. About this clone itself: What it binds is unknown.

At a deep level, the assay was run. The assay was immunoSEQ multiplex PCR, and TCRdb's table has in-frame clones only and misses some. The sample carries about half a million clones, 75% to 85% recorded once. Sequenced input: PBMCs. The V and J genes are TRBV10-3 and TRBJ1-1; no clear D. This TCR derives from a woman aged 40 to 50 in good health. Some clones in this sample may be carry-over from other donors' samples. This CDR3 reads CAIARTVNTEAFF. The DNA for the CDR3 is TGTGCCATCGCCCGGACGGTGAACACTGAAGCTTTCTTT.